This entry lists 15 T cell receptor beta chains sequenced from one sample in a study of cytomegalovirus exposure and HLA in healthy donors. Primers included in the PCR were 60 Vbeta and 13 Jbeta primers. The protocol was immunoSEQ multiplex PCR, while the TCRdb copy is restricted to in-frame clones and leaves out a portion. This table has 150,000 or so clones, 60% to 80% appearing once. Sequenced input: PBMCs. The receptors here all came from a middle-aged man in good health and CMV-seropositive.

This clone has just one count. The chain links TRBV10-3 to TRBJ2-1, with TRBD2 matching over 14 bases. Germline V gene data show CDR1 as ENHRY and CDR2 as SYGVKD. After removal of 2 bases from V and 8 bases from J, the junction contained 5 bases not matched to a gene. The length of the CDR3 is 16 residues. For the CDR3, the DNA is TGTGCCATCAGTGAGCCGGGGACTAGCGGGAGCGATGAGCAGTTCTTC. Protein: CAISEPGTSGSDEQFF.

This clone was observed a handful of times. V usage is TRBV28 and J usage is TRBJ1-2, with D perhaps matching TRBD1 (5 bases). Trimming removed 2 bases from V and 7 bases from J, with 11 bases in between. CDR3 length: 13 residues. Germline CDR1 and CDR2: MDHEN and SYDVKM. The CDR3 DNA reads TGTGCCAGCAGTTTAGGTCAGGGAGGTGGCTACACCTTC. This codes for CASSLGQGGGYTF.

The CDR3 spells CASSVTSGVDFNEQFF. CDR3 nucleotide sequence: TGTGCCAGCAGCGTAACGTCCGGAGTTGACTTTAATGAGCAGTTCTTC. The V gene is TRBV9, the J gene TRBJ2-1; D gene unclear. CDR3 size: 16 residues. Deletions cut 1 base from V and 7 bases from J, with 18 bases between. The germline gives CDR1 SGDLS, CDR2 YYNGEE.

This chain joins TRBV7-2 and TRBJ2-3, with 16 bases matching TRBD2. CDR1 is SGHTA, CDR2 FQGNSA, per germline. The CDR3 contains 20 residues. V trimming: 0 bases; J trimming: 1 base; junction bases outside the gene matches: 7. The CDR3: CASSLAGLAGGPGGTDTQYF. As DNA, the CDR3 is TGTGCCAGCAGCTTAGCGGGACTAGCGGGAGGGCCCGGGGGCACAGATACGCAGTATTTT.

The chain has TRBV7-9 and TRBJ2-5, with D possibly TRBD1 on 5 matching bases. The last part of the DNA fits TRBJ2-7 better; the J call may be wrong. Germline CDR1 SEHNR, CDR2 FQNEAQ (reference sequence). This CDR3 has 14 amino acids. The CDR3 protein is CASSKDRSSYEQYF. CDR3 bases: TGTGCCAGCAGCAAAGACAGAAGCTCCTACGAGCAGTACTTC.

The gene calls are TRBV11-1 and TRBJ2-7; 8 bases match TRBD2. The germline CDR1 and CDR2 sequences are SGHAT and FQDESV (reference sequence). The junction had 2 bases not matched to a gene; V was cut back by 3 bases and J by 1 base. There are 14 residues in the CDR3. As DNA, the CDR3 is TGTGCCAGCAGCTTGGCTAGCGGGTCCTACGAGCAGTACTTC. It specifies CASSLASGSYEQYF.

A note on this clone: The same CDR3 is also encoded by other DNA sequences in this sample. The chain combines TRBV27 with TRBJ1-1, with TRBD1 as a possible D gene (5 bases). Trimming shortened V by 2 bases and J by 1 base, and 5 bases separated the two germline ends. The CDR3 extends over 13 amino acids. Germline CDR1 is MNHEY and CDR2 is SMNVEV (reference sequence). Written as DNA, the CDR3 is TGTGCCAGCAGTTTACAGGGGAACACTGAAGCTTTCTTT. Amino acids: CASSLQGNTEAFF.

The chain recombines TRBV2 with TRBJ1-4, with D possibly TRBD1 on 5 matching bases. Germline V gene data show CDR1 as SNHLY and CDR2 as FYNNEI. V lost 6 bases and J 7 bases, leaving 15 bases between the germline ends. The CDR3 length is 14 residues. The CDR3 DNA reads TGTGCCAGCAGCCGCAGGGATTCGAGTGAAAAACTGTTTTTT. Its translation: CASSRRDSSEKLFF.

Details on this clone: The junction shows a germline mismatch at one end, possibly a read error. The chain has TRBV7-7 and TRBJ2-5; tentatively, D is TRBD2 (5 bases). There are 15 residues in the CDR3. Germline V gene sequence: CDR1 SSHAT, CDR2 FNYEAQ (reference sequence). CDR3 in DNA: TGTGCTAGCAGCTTAGGTACAGCGGTTGAGGAGACCCAGTACTTC. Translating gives CASSLGTAVEETQYF.

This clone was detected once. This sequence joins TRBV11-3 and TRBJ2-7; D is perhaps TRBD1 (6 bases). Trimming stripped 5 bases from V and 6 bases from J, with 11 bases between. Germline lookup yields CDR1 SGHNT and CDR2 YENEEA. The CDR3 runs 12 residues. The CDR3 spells CASSRTGFEQYF. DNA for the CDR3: TGTGCCAGCAGCCGTACAGGGTTCGAGCAGTACTTC.

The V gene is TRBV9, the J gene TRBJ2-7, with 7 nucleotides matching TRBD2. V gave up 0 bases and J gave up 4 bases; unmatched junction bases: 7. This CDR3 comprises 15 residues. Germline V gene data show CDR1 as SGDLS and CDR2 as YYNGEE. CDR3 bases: TGTGCCAGCAGCGTAGGCGGCGGGAGAGCATACGAGCAGTACTTC. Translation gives CASSVGGGRAYEQYF.

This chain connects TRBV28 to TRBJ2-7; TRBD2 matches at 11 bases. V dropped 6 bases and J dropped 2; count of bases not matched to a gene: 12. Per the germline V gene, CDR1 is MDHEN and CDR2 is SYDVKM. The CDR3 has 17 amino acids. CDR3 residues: CASSSPGLADRTYEQYF. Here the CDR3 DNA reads TGTGCCAGCAGCTCCCCGGGACTAGCGGATCGAACCTACGAGCAGTACTTC.

The CDR3, as DNA: TGTGCCAGCAGCACAGGGACAGGGGGGTATGGCTACACCTTC. Encoded protein: CASSTGTGGYGYTF. V and J are TRBV7-9 and TRBJ1-2, with TRBD1 matching over 11 bases. Germline V lookup: CDR1 SEHNR, CDR2 FQNEAQ (reference sequence). Unmatched junction bases numbered 4, after V lost 5 bases and J lost 5 bases. The CDR3 spans 14 residues. The variable domain in full, with the rest retrieved from reference TRBV7-9 and TRBJ1-2, is DTGVSQNPRHKITKRGQNVTFRCDPISEHNRLYWYRQTLGQGPEFLTYFQNEAQLEKSRLLSDRFSAERPKGSFSTLEIQRTEQGDSAMYLCASSTGTGGYGYTFGSGTRLTVV.

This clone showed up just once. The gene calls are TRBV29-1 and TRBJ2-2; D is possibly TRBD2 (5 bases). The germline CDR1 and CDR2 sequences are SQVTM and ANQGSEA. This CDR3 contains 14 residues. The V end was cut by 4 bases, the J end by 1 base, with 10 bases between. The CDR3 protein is CSVVLALNTGELFF. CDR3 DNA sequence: TGCAGCGTTGTTCTAGCCCTGAACACCGGGGAGCTGTTTTTT.

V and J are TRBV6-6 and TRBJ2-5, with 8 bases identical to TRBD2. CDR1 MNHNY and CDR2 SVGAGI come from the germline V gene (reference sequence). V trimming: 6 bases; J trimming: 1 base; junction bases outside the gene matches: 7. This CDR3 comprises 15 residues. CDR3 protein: CASSPGLAGQETQYF. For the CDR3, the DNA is TGTGCCAGCAGCCCCGGACTAGCCGGCCAAGAGACCCAGTACTTC.